This TCR beta chain came from a study of T-cell memory formation after mild COVID-19. Across the study: TCR clusters were mostly donor specific. Regarding the study as a whole: Detection of some responders pre-infection suggested pre-existing cross-reactive memory T cells participated. CD8+ contracting clones occupied EMRA, while CD4+ ones occupied mainly CM and EM.

As for this clonotype: No antigen is known for it.

The CDR3 is 13 amino acids. V was clipped by 3 bases and J by 4 bases, with 7 bases between them. Constant-segment primers were used for 5'RACE, and the resulting TCR alpha and TCR beta cDNA libraries carried sample barcodes and UMIs. TCRdb independently ran MiXCR on the 5' RACE reads; one entry per CDR3 protein. The sample has 70,000 to 100,000 distinct CDR3 sequences; around 16% are singletons. Sequencing input: PBMCs or a T cell subset sorted from them (not recorded which). This receptor was taken from a man aged 18 to 30 who had mild COVID-19 (a few samples of this study predate the infection). Cell type and time point are not known. The chain carries TRBV12-3 or TRBV12-4 and TRBJ1-5; D possibly corresponds to TRBD1 (5 bases). CDR3 coding DNA: TGTGCCAGCAGTTTCAAGGGGAATCAGCCCCAGCATTTT. This codes for CASSFKGNQPQHF.